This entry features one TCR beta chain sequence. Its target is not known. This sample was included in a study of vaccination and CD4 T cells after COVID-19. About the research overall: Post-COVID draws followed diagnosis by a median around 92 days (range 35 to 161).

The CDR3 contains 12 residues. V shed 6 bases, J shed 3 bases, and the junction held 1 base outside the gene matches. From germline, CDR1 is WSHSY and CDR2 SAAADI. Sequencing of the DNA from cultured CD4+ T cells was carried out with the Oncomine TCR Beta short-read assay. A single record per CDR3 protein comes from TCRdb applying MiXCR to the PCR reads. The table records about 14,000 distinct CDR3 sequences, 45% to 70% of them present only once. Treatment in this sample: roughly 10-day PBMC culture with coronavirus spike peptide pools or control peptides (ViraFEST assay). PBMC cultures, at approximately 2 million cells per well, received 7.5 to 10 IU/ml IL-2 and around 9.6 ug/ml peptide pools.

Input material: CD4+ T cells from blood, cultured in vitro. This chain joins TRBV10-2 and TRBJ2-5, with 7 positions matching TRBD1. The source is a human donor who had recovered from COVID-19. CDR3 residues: CASSDREETQYF. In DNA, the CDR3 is TGCGCCAGCAGCGACAGGGAAGAGACCCAGTACTTC.